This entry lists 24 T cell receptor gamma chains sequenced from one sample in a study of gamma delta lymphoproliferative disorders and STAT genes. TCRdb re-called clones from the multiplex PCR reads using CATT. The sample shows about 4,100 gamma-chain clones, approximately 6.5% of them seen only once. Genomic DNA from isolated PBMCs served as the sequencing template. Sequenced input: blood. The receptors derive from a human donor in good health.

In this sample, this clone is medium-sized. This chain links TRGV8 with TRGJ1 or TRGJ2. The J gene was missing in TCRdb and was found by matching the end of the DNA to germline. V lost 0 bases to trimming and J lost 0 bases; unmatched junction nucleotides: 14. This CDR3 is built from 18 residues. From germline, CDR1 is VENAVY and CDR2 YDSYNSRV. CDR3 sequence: CATWDRPSGRGNYYKKLF. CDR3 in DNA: TGTGCCACCTGGGATAGGCCTTCGGGCCGGGGGAATTATTATAAGAAACTCTTT.

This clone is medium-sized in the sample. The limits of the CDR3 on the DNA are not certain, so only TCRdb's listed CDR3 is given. CDR3 residues: CTTVPAGLGTSDKKLF. The V segment is TRGV11, and no J call was made. TRGV11 falls under the ORF class, with uncertain function. The CDR3 spans 16 residues, counting both ends.

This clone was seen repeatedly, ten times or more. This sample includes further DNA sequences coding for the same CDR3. The CDR3 DNA follows: TGTGCCACCTGGGACGGGCCAAATTATAAGAAACTCTTT. Amino acids: CATWDGPNYKKLF. This chain connects TRGV2 to TRGJ1 or TRGJ2. Since TCRdb gives no J gene, matching the DNA to germline was used here to assign it. Germline values: CDR1 EGSNGY, CDR2 YDSYNSKV. The CDR3 contains 13 residues. The ends lost 0 bases at V and 5 bases at J; junction bases unmatched: 4.

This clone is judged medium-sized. CDR3 loop: CAAWGYYYKKLF. The CDR3 bases are TGTGCTGCGTGGGGATATTATTATAAGAAACTCTTT. The chain is built from TRGV10 and TRGJ1 or TRGJ2. No J gene is reported in TCRdb; it was inferred here by comparing the DNA with germline. TRGV10 counts as an open reading frame of uncertain function. The CDR3 runs 12 residues. V was pared by 8 bases and J by 2 bases, with 4 bases of the junction left unmatched.

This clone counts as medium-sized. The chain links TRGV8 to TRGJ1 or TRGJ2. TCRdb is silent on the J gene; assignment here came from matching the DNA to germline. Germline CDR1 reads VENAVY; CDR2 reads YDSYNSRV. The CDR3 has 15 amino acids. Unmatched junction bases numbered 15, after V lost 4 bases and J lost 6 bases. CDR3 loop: CATWDRGGLIYKKLF. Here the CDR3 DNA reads TGTGCCACCTGGGACCGTGGAGGGCTTATTTATAAGAAACTCTTT.

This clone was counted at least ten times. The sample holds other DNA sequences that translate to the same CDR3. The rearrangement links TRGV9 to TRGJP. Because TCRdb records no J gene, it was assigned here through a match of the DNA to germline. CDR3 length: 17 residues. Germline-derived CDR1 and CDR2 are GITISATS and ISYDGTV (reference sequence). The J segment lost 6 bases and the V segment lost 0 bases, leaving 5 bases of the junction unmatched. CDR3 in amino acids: CALWEVHRELGKKIKVF. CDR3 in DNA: TGTGCCTTGTGGGAGGTGCATAGAGAGTTGGGCAAAAAAATCAAGGTATTT.

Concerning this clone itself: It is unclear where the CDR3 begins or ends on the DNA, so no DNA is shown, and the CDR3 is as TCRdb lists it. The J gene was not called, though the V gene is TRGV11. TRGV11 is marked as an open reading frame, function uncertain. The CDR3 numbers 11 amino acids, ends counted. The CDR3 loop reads CTTVPGWFKIF.

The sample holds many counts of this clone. The CDR3 loop is CATWDGPKGWFKIF. CDR3 nucleotide sequence: TGTGCCACCTGGGACGGGCCAAAGGGTTGGTTCAAGATATTT. The chain couples TRGV2 to TRGJP1. The J gene is absent in TCRdb and was assigned here via DNA matching to germline. CDR3 size: 14 residues. In germline, CDR1 is EGSNGY, CDR2 YDSYNSKV. The junction had 6 bases not matched to a gene; V was cut back by 0 bases and J by 8 bases.

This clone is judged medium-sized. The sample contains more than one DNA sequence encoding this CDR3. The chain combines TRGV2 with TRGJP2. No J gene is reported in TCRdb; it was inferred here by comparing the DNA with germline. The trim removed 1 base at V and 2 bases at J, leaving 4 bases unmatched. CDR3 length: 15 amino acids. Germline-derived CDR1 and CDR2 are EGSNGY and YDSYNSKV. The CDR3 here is CATWDGPSSDWIKTF. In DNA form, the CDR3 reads TGTGCCACCTGGGACGGCCCCAGTAGTGATTGGATCAAGACGTTT.

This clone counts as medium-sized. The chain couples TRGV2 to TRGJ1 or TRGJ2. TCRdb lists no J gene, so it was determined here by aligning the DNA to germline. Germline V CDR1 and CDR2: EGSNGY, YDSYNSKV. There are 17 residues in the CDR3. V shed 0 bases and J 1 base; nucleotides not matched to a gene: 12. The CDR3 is CATWDGQPQNNYYKKLF. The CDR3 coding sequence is TGTGCCACCTGGGACGGGCAACCCCAGAATAATTATTATAAGAAACTCTTT.

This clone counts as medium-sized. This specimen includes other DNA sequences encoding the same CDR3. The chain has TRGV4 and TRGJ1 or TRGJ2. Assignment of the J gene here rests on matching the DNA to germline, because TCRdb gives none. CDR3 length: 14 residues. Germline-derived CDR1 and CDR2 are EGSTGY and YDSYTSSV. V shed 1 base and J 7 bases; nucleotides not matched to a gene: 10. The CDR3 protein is CATWDGERGYKKLF. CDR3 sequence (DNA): TGTGCCACCTGGGATGGCGAGAGAGGGTATAAGAAACTCTTT.

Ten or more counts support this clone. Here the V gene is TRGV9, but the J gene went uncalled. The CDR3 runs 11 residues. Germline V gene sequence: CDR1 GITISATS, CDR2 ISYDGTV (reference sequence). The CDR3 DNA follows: TGTGCCTTGTGGGAGGTGAAATCGGAACTCTTT. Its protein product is CALWEVKSELF.

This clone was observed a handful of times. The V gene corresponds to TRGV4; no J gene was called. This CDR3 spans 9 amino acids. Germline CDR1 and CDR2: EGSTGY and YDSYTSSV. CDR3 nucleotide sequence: TGTGCCACCTGGGATCTGGAGCTCTTT. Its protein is CATWDLELF.

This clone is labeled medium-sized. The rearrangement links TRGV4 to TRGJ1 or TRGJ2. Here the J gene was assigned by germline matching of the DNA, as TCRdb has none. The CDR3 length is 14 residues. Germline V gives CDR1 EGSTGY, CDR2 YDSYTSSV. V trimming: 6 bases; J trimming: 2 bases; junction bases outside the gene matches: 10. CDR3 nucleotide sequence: TGTGCCACCTGGTTGGACGAGGATTATTATAAGAAACTCTTT. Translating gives CATWLDEDYYKKLF.

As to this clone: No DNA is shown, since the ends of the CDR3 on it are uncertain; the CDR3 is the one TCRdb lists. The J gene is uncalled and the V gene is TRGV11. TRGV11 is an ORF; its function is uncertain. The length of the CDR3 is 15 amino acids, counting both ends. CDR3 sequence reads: CTTVPAGSELLKKLF.

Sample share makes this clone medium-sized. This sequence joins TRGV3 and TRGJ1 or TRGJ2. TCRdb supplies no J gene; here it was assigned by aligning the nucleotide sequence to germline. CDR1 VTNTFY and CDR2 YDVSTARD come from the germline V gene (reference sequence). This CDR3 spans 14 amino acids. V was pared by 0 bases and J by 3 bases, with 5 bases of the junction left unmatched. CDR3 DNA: TGTGCCACCTGGGACAGGCAATCTTATTATAAGAAACTCTTT. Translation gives CATWDRQSYYKKLF.

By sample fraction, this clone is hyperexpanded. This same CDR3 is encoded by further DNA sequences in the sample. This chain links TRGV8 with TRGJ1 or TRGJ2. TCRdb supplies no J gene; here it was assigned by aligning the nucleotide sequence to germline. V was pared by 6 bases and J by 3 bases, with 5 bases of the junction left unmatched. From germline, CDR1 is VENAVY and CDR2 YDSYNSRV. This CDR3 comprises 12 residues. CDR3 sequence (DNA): TGTGCCACCTGGAAATTTTATTATAAGAAACTCTTT. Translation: CATWKFYYKKLF.

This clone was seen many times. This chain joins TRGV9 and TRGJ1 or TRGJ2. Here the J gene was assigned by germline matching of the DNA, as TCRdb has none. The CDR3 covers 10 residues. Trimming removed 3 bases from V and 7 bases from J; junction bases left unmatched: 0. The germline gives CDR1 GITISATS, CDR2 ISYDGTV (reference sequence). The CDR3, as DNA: TGTGCCTTGTGGGAGTATAAGAAACTCTTT. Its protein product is CALWEYKKLF.

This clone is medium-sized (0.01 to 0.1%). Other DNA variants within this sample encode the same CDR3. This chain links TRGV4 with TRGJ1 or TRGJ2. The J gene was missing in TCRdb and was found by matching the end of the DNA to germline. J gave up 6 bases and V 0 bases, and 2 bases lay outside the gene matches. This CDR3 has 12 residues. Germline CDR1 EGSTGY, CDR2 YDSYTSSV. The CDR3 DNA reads TGTGCCACCTGGGATGGGCGTTATAAGAAACTCTTT. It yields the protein CATWDGRYKKLF.

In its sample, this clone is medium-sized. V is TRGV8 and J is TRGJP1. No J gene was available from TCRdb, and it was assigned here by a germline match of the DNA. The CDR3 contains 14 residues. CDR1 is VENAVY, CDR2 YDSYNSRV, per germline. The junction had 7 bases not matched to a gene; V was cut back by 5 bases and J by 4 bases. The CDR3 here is CATWAVYTGWFKIF. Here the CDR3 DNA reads TGTGCCACCTGGGCCGTCTACACTGGTTGGTTCAAGATATTT.

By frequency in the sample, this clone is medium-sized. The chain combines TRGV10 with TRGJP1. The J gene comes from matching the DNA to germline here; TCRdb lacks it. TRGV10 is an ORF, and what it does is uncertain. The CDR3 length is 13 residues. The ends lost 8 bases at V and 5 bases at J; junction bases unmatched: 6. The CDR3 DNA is TGTGCTGCGTGGGATCGGACTGGTTGGTTCAAGATATTT. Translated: CAAWDRTGWFKIF.

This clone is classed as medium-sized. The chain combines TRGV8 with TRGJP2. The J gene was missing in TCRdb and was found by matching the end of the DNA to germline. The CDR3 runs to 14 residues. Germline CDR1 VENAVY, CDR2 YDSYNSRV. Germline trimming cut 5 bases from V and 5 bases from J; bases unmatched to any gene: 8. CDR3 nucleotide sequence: TGTGCCACCTGGGCCCCTGGGAGTGATTGGATCAAGACGTTT. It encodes CATWAPGSDWIKTF.

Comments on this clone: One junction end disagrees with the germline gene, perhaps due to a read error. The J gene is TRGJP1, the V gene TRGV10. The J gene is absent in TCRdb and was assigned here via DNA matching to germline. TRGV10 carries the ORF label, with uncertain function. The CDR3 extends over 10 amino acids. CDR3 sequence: CAGPRWFKIF. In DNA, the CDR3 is TGCGCGGGACCCCGTTGGTTCAAGATATTT.

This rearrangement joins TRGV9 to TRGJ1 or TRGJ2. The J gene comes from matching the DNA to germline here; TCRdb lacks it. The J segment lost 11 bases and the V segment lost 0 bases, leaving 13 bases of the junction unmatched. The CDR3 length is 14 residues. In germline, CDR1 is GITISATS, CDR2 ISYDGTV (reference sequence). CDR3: CALWEVQATKEKLF. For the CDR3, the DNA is TGTGCCTTGTGGGAGGTGCAAGCCACCAAGGAGAAACTCTTT.